This T cell receptor (beta chain) was sequenced for a study of cytomegalovirus exposure and HLA in healthy donors. Findings and caveats of the study: Reports indicated that the classifier achieved high specificity and sensitivity in diagnosing cytomegalovirus status.

The PCR was carried out with 60 Vbeta primers and 13 Jbeta primers. Sequencing was performed with immunoSEQ multiplex PCR; in TCRdb, only in-frame clones are kept and a portion is missing. The sample contains about 160,000 clones, 80% to 85% of which appear only once. Details on this clone: Its antigen is unidentified.

The germline gives CDR1 LNHDA, CDR2 SQIVND (reference sequence). The CDR3 has 15 residues. V lost 5 bases and J lost 0; bases outside the gene matches: 5. V usage is TRBV19 and J usage is TRBJ2-5; 8 positions agree with TRBD1. The receptor was derived from a girl aged 2 to 10 in good health and CMV-seropositive. What was sequenced was PBMCs. Here the CDR3 reads CASSFTGGYQETQYF. DNA for the CDR3: TGTGCCAGTAGTTTTACAGGGGGGTACCAAGAGACCCAGTACTTC.